Each of the 21 T cell receptor beta chains below was sequenced from the same sample in a study of CD8 T cells in ankylosing spondylitis. The study, taken as a whole, reports: In ankylosing spondylitis blood, a motif of roughly eight highly homologous TCR beta variants appeared characteristic.

TCRdb passed the 5' RACE reads through MiXCR, listing each CDR3 protein once. The sample yields some 400,000 distinct CDR3 sequences, 20% to 25% seen once. No antigen is known for these receptors. The sequenced sample consisted of blood, either unsorted or a sorted T cell fraction (not recorded which). Source of these receptors: a male donor with ankylosing spondylitis.

This sequence joins TRBV5-5 and TRBJ1-5; tentatively, D is TRBD1 (5 bases). This CDR3 contains 13 residues. Germline V gene lookup returns CDR1 SGHKS and CDR2 YYEKEE (reference sequence). Trimming removed 4 bases at V and 7 bases at J, with 12 bases between. The CDR3 coding sequence is TGTGCCAGCAGCCGGGACCTGGGGCAGCCCCAGCATTTT. Residues: CASSRDLGQPQHF.

Ten or more counts support this clonotype. The V call is TRBV11-3, the J call TRBJ2-1; TRBD2 matches at 11 bases. Trimming removed 5 bases from V and 2 bases from J; junction bases left unmatched: 5. CDR3 length equals 16 residues. Per the germline V gene, CDR1 is SGHNT and CDR2 is YENEEA. CDR3 in amino acids: CASSSNSGRAYNEQFF. The CDR3 DNA reads TGTGCCAGCAGCAGCAATAGCGGGAGGGCCTACAATGAGCAGTTCTTC.

The rearrangement uses TRBV5-1 and TRBJ2-1; D is perhaps TRBD1 (6 bases). There are 13 residues in the CDR3. Trimming removed 6 bases at V and 5 bases at J, with 12 bases between. Per germline, CDR1 SGHRS and CDR2 YFSETQ. The CDR3 bases are TGCGCCAGCACCATTCAGGGGAACAATGAGCAGTTCTTC. It yields the protein CASTIQGNNEQFF.

The sample holds many counts of this clonotype. The chain uses TRBV12-3 or TRBV12-4 and TRBJ1-3, with D unresolved. There are 12 residues in the CDR3. The V gene lost 1 base and the J gene lost 4 bases, with 2 bases spanning the gap. The CDR3 spells CASSLVGNTIYF. CDR3 nucleotide sequence: TGTGCCAGCAGTTTAGTCGGAAACACCATATATTTT.

The chain carries TRBV27 and TRBJ2-2, with D unresolved. CDR3 length equals 16 residues. Germline loops: CDR1 MNHEY, CDR2 SMNVEV (reference sequence). V was cut by 2 bases and J by 4 bases, with 14 bases left in between. This chain's CDR3 is CASSLTPRALTGELFF. CDR3 nucleotides: TGTGCCAGCAGTTTAACCCCCCGGGCCCTCACCGGGGAGCTGTTTTTT.

The chain uses TRBV7-9 and TRBJ2-6; no clear D. With 5 bases removed from V and 4 bases from J, the gap between germline ends came to 15 bases. Germline assignment: CDR1 SEHNR and CDR2 FQNEAQ (reference sequence). The CDR3 length is 16 residues. The DNA of the CDR3 is TGTGCCAGCAGCCCCCTAGAGTGGTTCGGGGCCAACGTCCTGACTTTC. It encodes CASSPLEWFGANVLTF.

The chain couples TRBV5-1 to TRBJ2-5, with D perhaps TRBD1 (6 bases). Trimming stripped 4 bases from V and 4 bases from J, with 17 bases between. Germline V lookup: CDR1 SGHRS, CDR2 YFSETQ. The CDR3 totals 15 residues. The CDR3 DNA is TGCGCCAGCAGCAAACAGGGATTATTGGGAGAGACCCAGTACTTC. Its protein product is CASSKQGLLGETQYF.

This clonotype came up many times. The chain is built from TRBV12-3 or TRBV12-4 and TRBJ2-1, with 7 bases identical to TRBD2. The CDR3 length is 15 residues. The V and J ends lost 3 bases and 7 bases, in that order; junction bases with no gene match: 9. The CDR3 bases are TGTGCCAGCAGTTTGGGCGGGAGTCCTTGGAATGAGCAGTTCTTC. Translated, it gives CASSLGGSPWNEQFF.

The chain couples TRBV6-5 to TRBJ2-7; 9 bases align to TRBD1. This CDR3 has 16 residues. The germline gives CDR1 MNHEY, CDR2 SVGAGI. V shed 3 bases, J shed 3 bases, and the junction held 9 bases outside the gene matches. DNA for the CDR3: TGTGCCAGCAGTTATAGGGATCCGGGACAGGGCTACGAGCAGTACTTC. Amino acid sequence: CASSYRDPGQGYEQYF.

CDR3 in DNA: TGTGCCAGCAGTGAACAGGCAGGGTCGCACTATGGCTACACCTTC. It encodes CASSEQAGSHYGYTF. This chain uses TRBV2 with TRBJ1-2; a possible D gene is TRBD1 (5 bases). Between the trimmed V and J ends, which lost 2 bases and 3 bases, there was a span of 13 bases. CDR3 length: 15 residues. Looked up from germline, CDR1 is SNHLY and CDR2 is FYNNEI.

The chain has TRBV7-7 and TRBJ2-1; either TRBD1 or TRBD2 may supply D (5 bases each). Per the germline V gene, CDR1 is SSHAT and CDR2 is FNYEAQ (reference sequence). Trimming removed 1 base at V and 9 bases at J, with 16 bases between. CDR3 length: 15 residues. The CDR3 reads CASSLGGSEIIEQFF. In nucleotides, the CDR3 is TGTGCCAGCAGCTTAGGGGGGAGCGAAATTATTGAGCAGTTCTTC.

This clonotype occurred many times. V gene TRBV5-5 combines with J gene TRBJ1-1; unclear D gene. The V and J ends lost 2 bases and 2 bases respectively, with 7 bases between them. Germline V gene data show CDR1 as SGHKS and CDR2 as YYEKEE (reference sequence). This CDR3 has 13 amino acids. The CDR3 bases are TGTGCCAGCAGCTTTGAGGCTAACACTGAAGCTTTCTTT. It translates to CASSFEANTEAFF.

This clonotype was seen only a few times. The J gene is TRBJ2-1, the V gene TRBV6-2 or TRBV6-3, with 10 bases lining up with TRBD2. V trimming: 2 bases; J trimming: 3 bases; junction bases outside the gene matches: 7. The germline V gene has CDR1 MNHEY and CDR2 SVGEGT. The CDR3 consists of 17 residues. The CDR3 reads CASSYGLAGVLYNEQFF. CDR3 in DNA: TGTGCCAGCAGTTACGGGCTAGCGGGAGTCCTCTACAATGAGCAGTTCTTC.

CDR3 coding DNA: TGTGCCTGGAGTCCACAGGGGCTGGGGACTGAAGCTTTCTTT. Translated: CAWSPQGLGTEAFF. The chain joins TRBV30 to TRBJ1-1, with 7 bases identical to TRBD1. CDR3 length: 14 amino acids. CDR1 is GTSNPN and CDR2 is SVGIG in the germline V gene (reference sequence). After removal of 2 bases from V and 5 bases from J, the junction contained 8 bases not matched to a gene.

The CDR3 nucleotides are TGCGCCAGCAGCTTAGGTTTCCTACGGCTCTCCTACAATGAGCAGTTCTTC. Its protein is CASSLGFLRLSYNEQFF. J is TRBJ2-1 and V is TRBV5-1, with D hard to call. Per the germline V gene, CDR1 is SGHRS and CDR2 is YFSETQ. CDR3 length: 17 residues. Trimming stripped 2 bases from V and 0 bases from J, with 15 bases between.

In this sample, this clonotype turned up many times. The chain employs TRBV9 and TRBJ2-1; 12 bases are shared with TRBD2. Losses at the gene ends were 1 base for V and 8 bases for J; bases not matched to a gene: 4. CDR3 length equals 15 residues. The germline CDR1 and CDR2 sequences are SGDLS and YYNGEE. The DNA for the CDR3 is TGTGCCAGCAGCGTACTAGCGGGAGGGCCGTATGAGCAGTTCTTC. Translation gives CASSVLAGGPYEQFF.

In its sample, this clonotype was seen once. The chain's CDR3 is CASSLGGDTRTDTQYF. The CDR3 bases are TGCGCCAGCAGCTTGGGGGGGGACACCCGCACAGATACGCAGTATTTT. The rearrangement links TRBV5-1 to TRBJ2-3; D tentatively reads TRBD1 or TRBD2 (6 bases each). V shed 0 bases and J shed 1 base, with 12 bases lying between them. The CDR3 loop spans 16 amino acids. Germline CDR1 reads SGHRS; CDR2 reads YFSETQ.

The rearrangement links TRBV6-1 to TRBJ1-5, with 10 bases fitting TRBD1. Per the germline V gene, CDR1 is MNHNS and CDR2 is SASEGT. V shed 5 bases, J shed 0 bases, and the junction held 10 bases outside the gene matches. The CDR3 is 18 amino acids. This CDR3 reads CASSPQWGTGVSNQPQHF. The CDR3 nucleotides read TGTGCCAGCAGTCCCCAGTGGGGGACAGGGGTTAGCAATCAGCCCCAGCATTTT.

This sequence joins TRBV5-6 and TRBJ2-5, with TRBD1 matching 7 bases. After removal of 2 bases from V and 1 base from J, the junction contained 8 bases not matched to a gene. The CDR3 covers 16 residues. Germline CDR1 SGHDT, CDR2 YYEEEE. CDR3 region: CASSFGTGVFQETQYF. The CDR3 region has the DNA TGTGCCAGCAGCTTCGGTACAGGGGTCTTCCAAGAGACCCAGTACTTC.

This clonotype occurred a few times. The chain employs TRBV20-1 and TRBJ2-7; the D is unclear. CDR1 and CDR2 (germline): DFQATT, SNEGSKA (reference sequence). The CDR3 consists of 14 residues. V lost 2 bases to trimming and J lost 2 bases, with 13 bases between them. The CDR3 region has the DNA TGCAGTGCTAGATCTCACGGGTCGACCTACGAGCAGTACTTC. As protein: CSARSHGSTYEQYF.

The gene calls are TRBV2 and TRBJ2-1, with 7 bases that match TRBD2. The J segment lost 4 bases and the V segment lost 4 bases, leaving 7 bases of the junction unmatched. Germline V gene lookup returns CDR1 SNHLY and CDR2 FYNNEI. The length of the CDR3 is 15 residues. The CDR3 coding sequence is TGTGCCAGCAGTGGGACTAGTATCGAATACAATGAGCAGTTCTTC. Its translation: CASSGTSIEYNEQFF.